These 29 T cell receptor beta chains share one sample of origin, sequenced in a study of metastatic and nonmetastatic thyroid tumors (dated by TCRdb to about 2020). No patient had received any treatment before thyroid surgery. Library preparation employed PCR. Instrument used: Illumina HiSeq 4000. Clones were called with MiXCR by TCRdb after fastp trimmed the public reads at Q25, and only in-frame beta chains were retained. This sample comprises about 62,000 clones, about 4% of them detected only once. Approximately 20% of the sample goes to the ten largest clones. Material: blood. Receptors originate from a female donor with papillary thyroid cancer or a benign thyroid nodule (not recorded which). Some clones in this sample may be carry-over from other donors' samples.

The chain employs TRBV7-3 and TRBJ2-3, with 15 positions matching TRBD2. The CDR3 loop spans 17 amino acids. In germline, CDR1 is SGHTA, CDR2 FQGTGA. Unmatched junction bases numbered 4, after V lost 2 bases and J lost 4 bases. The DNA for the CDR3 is TGTGCCAGCAGCTTAGGGACTAGCGGGAGGCTGGCAGATACGCAGTATTTT. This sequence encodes CASSLGTSGRLADTQYF.

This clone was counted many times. The CDR3 protein is CASSSLAGTTDTQYF. CDR3 bases: TGTGCCAGCAGTTCCCTAGCGGGAACCACAGATACGCAGTATTTT. The gene calls are TRBV28 and TRBJ2-3, with 9 bases aligning to TRBD2. The CDR3 length is 15 residues. Germline lookup yields CDR1 MDHEN and CDR2 SYDVKM. The ends lost 4 bases at V and 2 bases at J; junction bases unmatched: 4. Full variable domain (missing parts from reference TRBV28 and TRBJ2-3): DVKVTQSSRYLVKRTGEKVFLECVQDMDHENMFWYRQDPGLGLRLIYFSYDVKMKEKGDIPEGYSVSREKKERFSLILESASTNQTSMYLCASSSLAGTTDTQYFGPGTRLTVL.

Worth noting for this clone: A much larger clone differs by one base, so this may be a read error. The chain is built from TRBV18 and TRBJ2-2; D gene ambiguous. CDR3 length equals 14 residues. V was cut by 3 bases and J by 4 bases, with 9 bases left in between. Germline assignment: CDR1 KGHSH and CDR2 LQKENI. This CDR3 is CASSPTGCTGELFF. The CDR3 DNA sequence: TGTGCCAGCTCACCGACCGGGTGCACCGGGGAGCTGTTTTTT.

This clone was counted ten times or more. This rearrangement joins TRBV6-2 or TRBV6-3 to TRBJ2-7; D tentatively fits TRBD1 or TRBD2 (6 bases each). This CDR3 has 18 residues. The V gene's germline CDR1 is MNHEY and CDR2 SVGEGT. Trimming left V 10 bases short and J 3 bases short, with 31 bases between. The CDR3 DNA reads TGTGCCACCCGGAGTCCAGGGGACTTCAGTAGACGAGTCTACGAGCAGTACTTC. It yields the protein CATRSPGDFSRRVYEQYF.

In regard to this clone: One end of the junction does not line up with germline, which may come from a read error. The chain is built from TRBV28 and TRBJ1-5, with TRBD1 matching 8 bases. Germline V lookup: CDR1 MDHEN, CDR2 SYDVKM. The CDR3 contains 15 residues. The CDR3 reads CASSFTTGDNQTQHF. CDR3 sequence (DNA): TGTGCCAGCAGTTTCACGACAGGGGACAATCAGACCCAGCATTTT.

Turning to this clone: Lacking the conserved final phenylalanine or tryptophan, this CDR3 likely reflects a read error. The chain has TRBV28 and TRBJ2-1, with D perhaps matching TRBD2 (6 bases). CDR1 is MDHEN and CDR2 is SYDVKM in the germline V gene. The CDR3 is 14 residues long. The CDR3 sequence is CASSPPGLYNEQFL. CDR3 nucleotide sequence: TGTGCGAGCAGTCCCCCGGGACTCTACAATGAGCAGTTCTTA.

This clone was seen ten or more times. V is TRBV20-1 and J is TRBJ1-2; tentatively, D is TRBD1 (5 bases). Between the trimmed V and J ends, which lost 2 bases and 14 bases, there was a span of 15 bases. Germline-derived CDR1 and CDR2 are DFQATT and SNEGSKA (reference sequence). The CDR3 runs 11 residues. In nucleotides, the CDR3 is TGCAGTGCTAGAACCCCCGGGGGACGGACCTTC. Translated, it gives CSARTPGGRTF.

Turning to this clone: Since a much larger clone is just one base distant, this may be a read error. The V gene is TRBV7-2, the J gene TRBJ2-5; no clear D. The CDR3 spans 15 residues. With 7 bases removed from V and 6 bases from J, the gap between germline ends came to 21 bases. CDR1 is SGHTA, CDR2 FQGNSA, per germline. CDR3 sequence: CASMRPSRSVKTQYF. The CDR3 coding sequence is TGTGCCAGCATGCGACCATCCAGGTCGGTAAAGACCCAGTACTTC.

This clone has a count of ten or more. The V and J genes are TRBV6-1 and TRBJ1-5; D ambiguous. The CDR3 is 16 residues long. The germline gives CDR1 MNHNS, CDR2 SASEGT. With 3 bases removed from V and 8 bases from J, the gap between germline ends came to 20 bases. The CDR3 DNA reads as TGTGCCAGCAGTGAGGTACGGGGATACTTTGTGGAGCCCCAGCATTTT. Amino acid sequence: CASSEVRGYFVEPQHF.

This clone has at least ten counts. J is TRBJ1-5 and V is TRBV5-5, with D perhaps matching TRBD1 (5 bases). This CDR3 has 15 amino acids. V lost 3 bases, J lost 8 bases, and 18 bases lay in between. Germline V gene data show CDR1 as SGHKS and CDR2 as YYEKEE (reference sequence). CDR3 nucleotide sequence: TGTGCCAGCAGCTACCAGGGAGCCGGGGGGGAGCCCCAGCATTTT. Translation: CASSYQGAGGEPQHF.

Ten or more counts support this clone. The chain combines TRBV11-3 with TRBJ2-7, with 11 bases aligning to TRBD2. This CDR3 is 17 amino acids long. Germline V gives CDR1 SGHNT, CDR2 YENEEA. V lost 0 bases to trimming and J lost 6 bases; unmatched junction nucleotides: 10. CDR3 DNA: TGTGCCAGCAGCTTAGATCCACTAGCGGGAGAGGTCGGCGAGCAGTACTTC. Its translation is CASSLDPLAGEVGEQYF.

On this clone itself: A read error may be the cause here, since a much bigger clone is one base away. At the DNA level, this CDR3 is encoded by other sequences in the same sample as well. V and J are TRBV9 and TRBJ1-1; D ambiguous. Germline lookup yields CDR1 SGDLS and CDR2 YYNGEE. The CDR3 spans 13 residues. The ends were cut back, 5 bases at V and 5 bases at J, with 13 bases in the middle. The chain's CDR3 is CASSLGGGTEAFF. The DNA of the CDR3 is TGTGCCAGCAGTTTGGGTGGAGGGACTGAAGCTTTCTTT.

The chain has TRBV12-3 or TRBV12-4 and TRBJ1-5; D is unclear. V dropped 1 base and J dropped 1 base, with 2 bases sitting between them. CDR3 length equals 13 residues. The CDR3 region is CASSLGSNQPQHF. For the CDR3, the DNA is TGTGCCAGCAGTTTAGGGAGCAATCAGCCCCAGCATTTT.

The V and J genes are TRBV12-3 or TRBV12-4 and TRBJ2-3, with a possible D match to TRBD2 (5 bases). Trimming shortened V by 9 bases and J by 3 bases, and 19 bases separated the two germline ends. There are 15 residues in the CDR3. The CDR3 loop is CASSLEDLRTDTQYF. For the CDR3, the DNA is TGTGCCAGTAGTCTGGAGGATTTGAGAACAGATACGCAGTATTTT.

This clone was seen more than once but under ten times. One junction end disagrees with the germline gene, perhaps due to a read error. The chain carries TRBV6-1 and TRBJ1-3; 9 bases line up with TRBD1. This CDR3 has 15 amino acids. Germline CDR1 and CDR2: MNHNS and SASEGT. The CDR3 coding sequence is TGTGCCAACAGTCCCCGGGGACAGGGAGGAAACACCATATATTTT. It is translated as CANSPRGQGGNTIYF.

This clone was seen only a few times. In nucleotides, the CDR3 is TGTGCCACCAGTTATTCCAATAGCGGGAGGGCCAGTCAGTTCTTC. Translated: CATSYSNSGRASQFF. This chain connects TRBV24-1 to TRBJ2-1; 11 nucleotides match TRBD2. V dropped 6 bases and J dropped 13; count of bases not matched to a gene: 13. In germline, CDR1 is KGHDR, CDR2 SFDVKD. This CDR3 is built from 15 residues.

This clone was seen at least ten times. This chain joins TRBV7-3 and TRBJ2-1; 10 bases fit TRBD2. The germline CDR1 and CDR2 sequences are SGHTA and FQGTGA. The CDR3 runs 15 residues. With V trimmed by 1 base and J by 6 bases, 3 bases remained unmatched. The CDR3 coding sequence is TGTGCCAGCAGCTTAATGGCTAGCGGGAGCAATGAGCAGTTCTTC. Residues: CASSLMASGSNEQFF.

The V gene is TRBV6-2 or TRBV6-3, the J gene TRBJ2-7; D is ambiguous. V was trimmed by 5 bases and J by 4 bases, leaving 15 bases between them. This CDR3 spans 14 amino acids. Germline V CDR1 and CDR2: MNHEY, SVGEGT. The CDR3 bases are TGTGCCAGCAGTCAACATGACCTATCGTACGAGCAGTACTTC. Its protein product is CASSQHDLSYEQYF.

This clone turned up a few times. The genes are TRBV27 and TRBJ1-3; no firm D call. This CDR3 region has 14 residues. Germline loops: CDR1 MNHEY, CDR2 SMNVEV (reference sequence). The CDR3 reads CASSMGGNGNTIYF. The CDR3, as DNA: TGTGCGAGCTCGATGGGAGGGAATGGAAACACCATATATTTT.

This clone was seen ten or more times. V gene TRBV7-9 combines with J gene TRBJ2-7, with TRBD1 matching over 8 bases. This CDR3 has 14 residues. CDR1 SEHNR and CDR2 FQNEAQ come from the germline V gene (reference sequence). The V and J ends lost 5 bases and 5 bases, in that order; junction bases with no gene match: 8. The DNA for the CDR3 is TGTGCCAGCAGCCTCAGGACAGGGTCTAACGAGCAGTACTTC. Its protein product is CASSLRTGSNEQYF.

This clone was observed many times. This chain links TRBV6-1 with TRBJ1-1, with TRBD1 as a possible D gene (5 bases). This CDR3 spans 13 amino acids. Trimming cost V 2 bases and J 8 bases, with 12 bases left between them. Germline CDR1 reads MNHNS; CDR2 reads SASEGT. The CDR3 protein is CASSESGRGEAFF. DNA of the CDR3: TGTGCCAGCAGTGAAAGTGGGCGGGGGGAAGCTTTCTTT.

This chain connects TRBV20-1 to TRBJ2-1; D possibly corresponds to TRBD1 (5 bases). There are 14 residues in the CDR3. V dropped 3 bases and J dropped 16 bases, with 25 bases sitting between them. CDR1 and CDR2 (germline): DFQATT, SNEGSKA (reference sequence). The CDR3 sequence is CSASNPSENLGHFF. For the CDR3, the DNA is TGCAGTGCTAGTAATCCCTCGGAGAATTTGGGGCACTTCTTC.

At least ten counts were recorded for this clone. CDR3: CASLGTYNFAGGYTF. Written as DNA, the CDR3 is TGTGCCAGTCTCGGGACGTACAATTTCGCGGGTGGCTACACCTTC. This rearrangement joins TRBV19 to TRBJ1-2; D might be TRBD1 (5 bases). Germline lookup yields CDR1 LNHDA and CDR2 SQIVND (reference sequence). This CDR3 is built from 15 residues. V lost 8 bases and J lost 7, with 23 bases in between.

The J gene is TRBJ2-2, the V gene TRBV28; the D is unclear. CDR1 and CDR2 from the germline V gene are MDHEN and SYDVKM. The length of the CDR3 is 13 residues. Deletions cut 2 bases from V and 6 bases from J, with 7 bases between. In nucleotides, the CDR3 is TGTGCCAGCAGTTTAAGCATGGCCGGGGAGCTGTTTTTT. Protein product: CASSLSMAGELFF.

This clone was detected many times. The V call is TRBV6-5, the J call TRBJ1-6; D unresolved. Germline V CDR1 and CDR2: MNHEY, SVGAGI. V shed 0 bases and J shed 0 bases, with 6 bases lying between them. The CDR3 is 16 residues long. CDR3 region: CASSYSIGSYNSPLHF. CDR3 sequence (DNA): TGTGCCAGCAGTTACTCCATCGGCTCCTATAATTCACCCCTCCACTTT.

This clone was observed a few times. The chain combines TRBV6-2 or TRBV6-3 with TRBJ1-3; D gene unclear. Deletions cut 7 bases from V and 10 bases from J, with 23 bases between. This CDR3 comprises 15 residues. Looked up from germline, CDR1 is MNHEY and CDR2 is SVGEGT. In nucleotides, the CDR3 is TGTGCCAGCATCCCCCTAACCAGGACGGAAAAGACCATATATTTT. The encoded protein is CASIPLTRTEKTIYF.

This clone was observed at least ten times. CDR3 nucleotide sequence: TGTGCCAGCAGTTACGGGACTAGCGGTTCGGCCGGGGAGCTGTTTTTT. It encodes CASSYGTSGSAGELFF. V is TRBV6-5 and J is TRBJ2-2; 11 bases are a match to TRBD2. V was pared by 2 bases and J by 6 bases, with 5 bases of the junction left unmatched. The CDR3 consists of 16 residues. Germline V CDR1 and CDR2: MNHEY, SVGAGI.

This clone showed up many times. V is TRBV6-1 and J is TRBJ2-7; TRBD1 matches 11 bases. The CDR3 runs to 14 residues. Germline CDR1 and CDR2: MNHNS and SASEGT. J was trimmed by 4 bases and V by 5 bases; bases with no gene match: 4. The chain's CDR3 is CASSSRDRGYEQYF. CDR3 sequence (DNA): TGTGCCAGCAGTTCACGGGACAGGGGGTACGAGCAGTACTTC.

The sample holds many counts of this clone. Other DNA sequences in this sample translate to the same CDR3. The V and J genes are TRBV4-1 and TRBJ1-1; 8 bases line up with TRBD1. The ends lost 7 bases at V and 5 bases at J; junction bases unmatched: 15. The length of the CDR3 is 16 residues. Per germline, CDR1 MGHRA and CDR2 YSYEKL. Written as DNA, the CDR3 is TGCGCCAGCAACCTGATGACAGGGGTGAAGGAAACTGAAGCTTTCTTT. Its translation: CASNLMTGVKETEAFF.